This T cell receptor (beta chain) was sequenced for a study of T-cell memory formation after mild COVID-19. Using constant-segment primers, 5'RACE produced TCR alpha and TCR beta cDNA libraries carrying sample barcodes and UMIs. Each CDR3 protein gets one entry after TCRdb re-called the 5' RACE reads with MiXCR. The top ten clones hold less than 15% of a sample with about 400,000 distinct CDR3 sequences, about a quarter of them seen once. This CDR3 is built from 18 residues. Germline V gives CDR1 MNHNY, CDR2 SVGAGI (reference sequence). The V segment lost 3 bases and the J segment 5 bases; nucleotides outside the gene matches: 17.

The sequence was obtained from an adult woman who had mild COVID-19 (a few samples of this study predate the infection). Cell type and time point are not known. The rearrangement links TRBV6-6 to TRBJ2-5, with 8 bases aligning to TRBD2. Sample: PBMCs or a T cell subset sorted from them (not recorded which). CDR3: CASSYGWSGAGEGETQYF. In DNA, the CDR3 is TGTGCCAGCAGTTATGGGTGGTCAGGAGCGGGAGAGGGTGAGACCCAGTACTTC.